This record looks at one T cell receptor (beta chain) sequence and its context. It has no known antigen specificity. Base qualities were left out, and no much larger clone turns up one base away. CDR1 and CDR2, per the germline V gene, are SGHVS and FNYEAQ. From the cysteine up to the phenylalanine, the CDR3 has a length of 15 residues. Left in the record is the CDR3 DNA by itself, 45 bases read in frame from the first base. The V end gives up 4 bases and the J end 2 bases, leaving 3 bases in the junction not matched to a gene. Library construction relied on 5' RACE. TCRdb shows the sequencer as NextSeq 500. In the TCR library protocol, unique molecular identifiers were attached to individual cDNA molecules to correct for PCR bias and sequencing error. Both TCR alpha and beta chains were sequenced, and tight co-correlation was observed between alpha and beta sequence abundances in each sample. In the authors' own workflow: Decombinator V4 was used to annotate the V gene, J gene and CDR3 of the TCR sequences. Expanded TCRs were defined as changing significantly between any two time points under a Poisson model with p below 0.0001. Abundances of TCRs were expressed as counts per million after normalisation to the total number of TCRs sequenced in each sample. MAIT TCRs were defined by TRAV1-2 paired with TRAJ12, TRAJ20 or TRAJ33, and iNKT TCRs by TRAV10 paired with TRAJ18. VDJdb, accessed 1 November 2021, was searched for CMV, EBV and SARS-CoV-2 annotated TCRs, excluding TCRs annotated for multiple antigens. The public reads were quality trimmed at Q25 with fastp and then assembled into clones with MiXCR by TCRdb, keeping productive beta chains. Entries that share a CDR3 protein sequence are merged under the most common genes and DNA. The V and J calls and clone size are TCRdb's, not the authors'. In this sample the table shows more than 25,000 distinct CDR3 sequences, under 6% of which occur a single time. The ten largest clonotypes hold 5.5% to 7.5% of the sample.

The sample comes from a study of early T cells in non-severe SARS-CoV-2 infection (dated by TCRdb to the early 2020s). Context from the whole study: TCR sequencing used bulk RNA from unsorted whole blood, so alpha and beta chains could not be paired. The paper as a whole reports these results and caveats: VDJdb matching was skewed toward anti-spike CD8 responses and likely underestimated virus-specific expansions, missing private and CD4 specificities.

A case-control design nested within a healthcare worker cohort in London, UK, was used, with weekly nasopharyngeal swab PCR tests and blood sampling performed. Healthcare workers were enrolled in the week of the UK lockdown, from 23 to 31 March 2020, and were followed every week for up to 16 weeks. Sequenced: whole blood. The V and J segments used are TRBV7-6 and TRBJ2-2; 8 nucleotides in the junction match TRBD1. The receptor's source is an adult who was a healthcare worker with PCR-confirmed SARS-CoV-2 infection or an uninfected control (not recorded which). The nucleotides are TGTGCCAGCAGCTACGACAGGGGCAACACCGGGGAGCTGTTTTTT. It codes for CASSYDRGNTGELFF.